The 5 T cell receptor beta chains given below trace back to one sample, sequenced in a study of blood T cell repertoires in COVID-19. Sequencing used immunoSEQ multiplex PCR; TCRdb keeps in-frame clones, though not all of them. The sample shows more than 300,000 clones, 92% of them seen only once. Sequencing used PBMCs or T cells enriched from blood (not recorded which). All receptors come from a woman aged 25 to 39 who had recovered from COVID-19.

This clone was recorded only once. J is TRBJ1-2 and V is TRBV5-1, with TRBD1 matching 7 bases. Per germline, CDR1 SGHRS and CDR2 YFSETQ. The CDR3 runs 15 residues. The trim removed 0 bases at V and 3 bases at J, leaving 5 bases unmatched. The CDR3 sequence: CASSLAATGYYGYTF. The CDR3 nucleotides are TGCGCCAGCAGCTTGGCCGCGACAGGGTACTATGGCTACACCTTC.

The gene calls are TRBV20-1 and TRBJ2-3, with D perhaps matching TRBD2 (5 bases). The CDR3 is 11 amino acids. CDR1 is DFQATT and CDR2 is SNEGSKA in the germline V gene (reference sequence). The CDR3 region has the DNA TGCAGCTCCCAAAGCGGAGATACGCAGTATTTT. Translation gives CSSQSGDTQYF.

The V and J genes are TRBV7-9 and TRBJ1-1, with 7 bases fitting TRBD1. Germline CDR1 SEHNR, CDR2 FQNEAQ (reference sequence). Trimming cost V 5 bases and J 8 bases; bases outside gene matches: 11. CDR3 length: 14 amino acids. CDR3 nucleotides: TGTGCCAGCAGCCCGACAGGGCAACCCAGGGAAGCTTTCTTT. Its translation: CASSPTGQPREAFF.

This clone was detected only once. This chain links TRBV28 with TRBJ2-7; the match to TRBD2 covers 10 bases. The CDR3 is made up of 13 amino acids. After removal of 6 bases from V and 3 bases from J, the junction contained 2 bases not matched to a gene. The V gene's germline CDR1 is MDHEN and CDR2 SYDVKM. The CDR3 nucleotides are TGTGCCAGCAGGACTAGCGGGTTCTACGAGCAGTACTTC. Residues: CASRTSGFYEQYF.

The V gene is TRBV28, the J gene TRBJ2-2; D call uncertain. V was shortened by 8 bases and J by 1 base, with 8 bases between the two germline ends. CDR3 length: 13 residues. CDR1 and CDR2 from the germline V gene are MDHEN and SYDVKM. The CDR3 DNA reads as TGTGCCAGCGTAGGAGAGAACACCGGGGAGCTGTTTTTT. It is translated as CASVGENTGELFF.